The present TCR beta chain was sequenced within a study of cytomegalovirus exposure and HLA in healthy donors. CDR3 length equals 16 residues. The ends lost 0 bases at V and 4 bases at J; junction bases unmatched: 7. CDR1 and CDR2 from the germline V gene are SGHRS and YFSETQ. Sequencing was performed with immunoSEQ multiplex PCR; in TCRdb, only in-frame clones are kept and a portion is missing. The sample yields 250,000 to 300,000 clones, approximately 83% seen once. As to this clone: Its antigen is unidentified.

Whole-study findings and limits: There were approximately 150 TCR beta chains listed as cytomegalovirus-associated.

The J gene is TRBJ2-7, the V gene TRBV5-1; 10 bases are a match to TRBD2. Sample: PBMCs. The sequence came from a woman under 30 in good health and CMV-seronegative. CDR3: CASSLGTSGTRYEQYF. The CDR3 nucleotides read TGCGCCAGCAGCTTGGGTACTAGCGGGACTAGGTACGAGCAGTACTTC.